This entry describes one TCR beta chain. The source of the sample is a study of blood T cell repertoires in COVID-19. For the study at large: Material from acute and convalescent COVID-19 was sourced from the United States, Italy and Spain.

V lost 4 bases and J lost 0; bases outside the gene matches: 5. CDR1 is SGHRS, CDR2 YFSETQ, per germline. The CDR3 runs to 16 residues. Profiled with immunoSEQ multiplex PCR; TCRdb holds only in-frame clones, not every one. The sample holds around 150,000 clones, about 77% seen once. The chain is built from TRBV5-1 and TRBJ2-4, with 9 positions matching TRBD1. Sequencing used peripheral blood. The TCR sequence derives from a woman older than 75 with acute or convalescent COVID-19. The CDR3 spells CASSKDRGEAKNIQYF. CDR3 bases: TGCGCCAGCAGCAAGGACAGGGGCGAAGCCAAAAACATTCAGTACTTC.